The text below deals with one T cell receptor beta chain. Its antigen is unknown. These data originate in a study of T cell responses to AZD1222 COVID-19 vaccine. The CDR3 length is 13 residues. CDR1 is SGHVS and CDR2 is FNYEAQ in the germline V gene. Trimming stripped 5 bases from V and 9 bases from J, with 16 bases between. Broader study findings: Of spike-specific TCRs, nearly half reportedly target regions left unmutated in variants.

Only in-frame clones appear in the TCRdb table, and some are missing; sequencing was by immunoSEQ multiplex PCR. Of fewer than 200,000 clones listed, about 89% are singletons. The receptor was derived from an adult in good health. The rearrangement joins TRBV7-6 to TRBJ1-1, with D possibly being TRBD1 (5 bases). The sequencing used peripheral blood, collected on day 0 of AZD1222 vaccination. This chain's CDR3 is CASSRSRDSQAFF. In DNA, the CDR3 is TGTGCCAGCAGCCGCAGCAGGGACTCCCAAGCTTTCTTT.